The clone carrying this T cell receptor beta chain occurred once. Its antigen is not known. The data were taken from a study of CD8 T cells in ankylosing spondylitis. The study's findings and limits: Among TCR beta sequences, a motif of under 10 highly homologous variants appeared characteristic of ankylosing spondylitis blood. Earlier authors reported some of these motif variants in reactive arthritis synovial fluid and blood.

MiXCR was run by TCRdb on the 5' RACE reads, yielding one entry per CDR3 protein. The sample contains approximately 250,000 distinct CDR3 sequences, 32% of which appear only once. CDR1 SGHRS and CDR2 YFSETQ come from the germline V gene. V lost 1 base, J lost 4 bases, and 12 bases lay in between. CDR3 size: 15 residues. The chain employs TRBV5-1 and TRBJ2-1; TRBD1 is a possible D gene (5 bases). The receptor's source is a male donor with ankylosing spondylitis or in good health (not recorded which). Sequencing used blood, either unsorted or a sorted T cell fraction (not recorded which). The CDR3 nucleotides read TGCGCCAGCAGCTTGATCCAGGGTCAGTACAATGAGCAGTTCTTC. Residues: CASSLIQGQYNEQFF.